This passage covers 21 T cell receptor beta chains from one sample sequenced in a study of CD8 T cells in ankylosing spondylitis (dated by TCRdb to 2017 to 2019). Overall results and qualifications from the work: Blood from ankylosing spondylitis patients appeared to be characterized by a TCR beta motif composed of about eight highly homologous amino acid variants.

These receptors lack a known antigen. The library was obtained by 5' RACE. Instrument used: Illumina HiSeq 2500. Through fastp at Q25 and MiXCR, TCRdb rebuilt clones from the public reads, retaining in-frame beta chains. Entries that share a CDR3 protein sequence are merged under the most common genes and DNA. The sample has roughly 700,000 distinct CDR3 sequences on record, roughly 19% of them singletons. Over 15% of the sample is held by the ten biggest clonotypes. Source material: blood, either unsorted or a sorted T cell fraction (not recorded which). These receptor sequences come from a male donor with ankylosing spondylitis.

This chain links TRBV12-3 or TRBV12-4 with TRBJ1-2, with a possible D match to TRBD1 (5 bases). The V and J ends lost 5 bases and 2 bases respectively, with 9 bases between them. The CDR3 extends over 13 amino acids. CDR3 sequence (DNA): TGTGCCAGCAGTCCCTGGGGGAACTATGGCTACACCTTC. Protein product: CASSPWGNYGYTF.

This clonotype was detected a few times. J is TRBJ2-5 and V is TRBV7-8; TRBD1 agrees at 7 bases. V shed 1 base and J 1 base; nucleotides not matched to a gene: 6. Germline V lookup: CDR1 SGHVS, CDR2 FQNEAQ. There are 16 residues in the CDR3. The CDR3 bases are TGTGCCAGCAGCTTAGGGCAGGCAGGGGGCCAAGAGACCCAGTACTTC. Translating gives CASSLGQAGGQETQYF.

The chain links TRBV7-3 to TRBJ1-2, with a weak D call TRBD1 (6 bases). The V and J ends lost 5 bases and 4 bases respectively, with 14 bases between them. Per germline, CDR1 SGHTA and CDR2 FQGTGA. CDR3 size: 14 residues. This CDR3 reads CASSQGTIGYGYTF. The DNA for the CDR3 is TGTGCCAGCAGCCAGGGGACAATAGGCTATGGCTACACCTTC.

This chain uses TRBV24-1 with TRBJ2-1; 8 positions agree with TRBD2. This CDR3 contains 13 residues. CDR1 and CDR2 (germline): KGHDR, SFDVKD. J was trimmed by 12 bases and V by 8 bases; bases with no gene match: 11. The CDR3 DNA reads TGTGCCACCACGGGGACTAGGCCCCTTGGGCAGTTCTTC. Translation: CATTGTRPLGQFF.

The chain recombines TRBV18 with TRBJ1-2, with 7 bases fitting TRBD1. CDR1 KGHSH and CDR2 LQKENI come from the germline V gene. J was trimmed by 4 bases and V by 0 bases; bases with no gene match: 2. The CDR3 runs to 14 residues. CDR3 protein: CASSPPGTAYGYTF. The CDR3 DNA is TGTGCCAGCTCACCACCCGGGACAGCCTATGGCTACACCTTC.

This clonotype was found a few times. This chain joins TRBV5-1 and TRBJ2-1; TRBD2 matches at 14 bases. The CDR3 contains 20 residues. Germline CDR1 reads SGHRS; CDR2 reads YFSETQ. V dropped 0 bases and J dropped 4; count of bases not matched to a gene: 12. The CDR3 DNA is TGCGCCAGCAGCTTGGTACCCGGGACTAGCGGGAGTTCGGGGTACAATGAGCAGTTCTTC. Its translation is CASSLVPGTSGSSGYNEQFF.

The chain uses TRBV6-2 or TRBV6-3 and TRBJ2-5, with 10 nucleotides matching TRBD2. V gave up 6 bases and J gave up 8 bases; unmatched junction bases: 12. Germline lookup yields CDR1 MNHEY and CDR2 SVGEGT. This CDR3 region has 15 residues. CDR3 residues: CASSPPSGRADTQYF. In DNA, the CDR3 is TGTGCCAGCAGCCCCCCCAGCGGGAGGGCGGATACCCAGTACTTC.

Here the CDR3 reads CATMTGDFYGYTF. The CDR3 DNA reads as TGTGCCACTATGACAGGGGATTTCTATGGCTACACCTTC. The chain has TRBV10-3 and TRBJ1-2; the match to TRBD1 covers 8 bases. The CDR3 is 13 residues long. J was trimmed by 4 bases and V by 10 bases; bases with no gene match: 8. Germline lookup yields CDR1 ENHRY and CDR2 SYGVKD.

CDR3: CASSFRAETYNEQFF. The CDR3 coding sequence is TGCGCCAGCAGCTTTCGGGCGGAAACCTACAATGAGCAGTTCTTC. This chain connects TRBV5-1 to TRBJ2-1, with D unresolved. Trimming shortened V by 2 bases and J by 2 bases, and 11 bases separated the two germline ends. There are 15 residues in the CDR3. Germline V CDR1 and CDR2: SGHRS, YFSETQ.

J is TRBJ2-1 and V is TRBV10-3; D ambiguous. Germline values: CDR1 ENHRY, CDR2 SYGVKD. V lost 7 bases and J lost 7, with 11 bases in between. The CDR3 sequence is 12 residues long. CDR3 sequence (DNA): TGTGCCATCAATAATTCCGGGAATGAGCAGTTCTTC. The encoded protein is CAINNSGNEQFF.

The chain combines TRBV5-1 with TRBJ2-5; 9 bases are a match to TRBD2. In germline, CDR1 is SGHRS, CDR2 YFSETQ. This CDR3 spans 14 amino acids. The V gene end was trimmed by 4 bases and the J gene end by 3 bases; junction bases not matched to a gene: 4. Here the CDR3 reads CASSLGGGEETQYF. In nucleotides, the CDR3 is TGCGCCAGCAGCCTCGGCGGGGGGGAAGAGACCCAGTACTTC.

Concerning this clonotype itself: A much larger clone sits a single nucleotide away, making a read error possible. The V gene is TRBV2, the J gene TRBJ1-1; D gene uncertain. CDR3 length equals 13 residues. Germline assignment: CDR1 SNHLY and CDR2 FYNNEI. The V and J ends lost 6 bases and 0 bases respectively, with 8 bases between them. CDR3: CASRVVLNTEAFF. The CDR3 nucleotides read TGTGCCAGCAGAGTGGTTTTGAACACTGAAGCTTTCTTT.

This chain uses TRBV2 with TRBJ2-5, with 9 positions matching TRBD2. The length of the CDR3 is 15 residues. V shed 3 bases, J shed 1 base, and the junction held 3 bases outside the gene matches. The germline V gene encodes CDR1 SNHLY and CDR2 FYNNEI. The CDR3 sequence is CASSETSGGQETQYF. The CDR3 DNA follows: TGTGCCAGCAGTGAGACTAGCGGAGGCCAAGAGACCCAGTACTTC.

The chain links TRBV7-6 to TRBJ1-1, with D maybe TRBD1 (6 bases). The CDR3 totals 14 residues. The V and J ends lost 3 bases and 4 bases respectively, with 12 bases between them. Per the germline V gene, CDR1 is SGHVS and CDR2 is FNYEAQ. CDR3 DNA: TGTGCCAGCAGCTTCGACAGGAGGTCCACTGAAGCTTTCTTT. This codes for CASSFDRRSTEAFF.

V is TRBV7-2 and J is TRBJ2-7; D is uncertain. The CDR3 contains 14 residues. V gave up 6 bases and J gave up 0 bases, with 12 bases separating them. The V gene's germline CDR1 is SGHTA and CDR2 FQGNSA. As DNA, the CDR3 is TGTGCCAGCAGTCGCGACTGGAGCTCCTACGAGCAGTACTTC. Translation gives CASSRDWSSYEQYF.

The chain uses TRBV20-1 and TRBJ2-3; TRBD2 aligns across 7 bases. V shed 0 bases and J 5 bases; nucleotides not matched to a gene: 11. This CDR3 is 16 amino acids long. Germline loops: CDR1 DFQATT, CDR2 SNEGSKA (reference sequence). The CDR3 DNA is TGCAGTGCTAGAGATTCTAGCGGTCGGATTGGAGATACGCAGTATTTT. The encoded protein is CSARDSSGRIGDTQYF.

This clonotype was observed a few times. The chain links TRBV6-2 or TRBV6-3 to TRBJ2-2; TRBD2 aligns across 13 bases. The germline gives CDR1 MNHEY, CDR2 SVGEGT. CDR3 size: 18 residues. V shed 6 bases and J 6 bases; nucleotides not matched to a gene: 13. The CDR3 DNA reads as TGTGCCAGCAGGCTTCCGGGACTAGCGGGATTTAAGGCCGGGGAGCTGTTTTTT. It encodes CASRLPGLAGFKAGELFF.

The chain uses TRBV19 and TRBJ2-2, with D unclear. The V end lost 7 bases, the J end lost 5 bases, and 11 bases lay between the germline ends. In germline, CDR1 is LNHDA, CDR2 SQIVND (reference sequence). This CDR3 is 13 amino acids long. DNA of the CDR3: TGTGCCAGTACCCCTGTGGGGACCGGGGAGCTGTTTTTT. Protein sequence: CASTPVGTGELFF.

This clonotype has only a few counts. V usage is TRBV18 and J usage is TRBJ2-7; 8 nucleotides line up with TRBD2. The CDR3 contains 15 residues. The V segment lost 6 bases and the J segment 3 bases; nucleotides outside the gene matches: 10. The germline V gene has CDR1 KGHSH and CDR2 LQKENI. The CDR3 reads CASSHEAGGLYEQYF. In DNA, the CDR3 is TGTGCCAGCTCTCATGAGGCGGGGGGCCTCTACGAGCAGTACTTC.

The rearrangement joins TRBV24-1 to TRBJ1-2; TRBD1 aligns across 8 bases. The CDR3 loop spans 15 amino acids. V shed 3 bases, J shed 3 bases, and the junction held 5 bases outside the gene matches. Germline lookup yields CDR1 KGHDR and CDR2 SFDVKD. CDR3 DNA: TGTGCCACCAGTGATCGTCGGACAGGGTACTATGGCTACACCTTC. This translates into CATSDRRTGYYGYTF.

The chain combines TRBV12-3 or TRBV12-4 with TRBJ2-7, with D perhaps matching TRBD1 or TRBD2 (5 bases each). This CDR3 contains 13 residues. V gave up 10 bases and J gave up 3 bases, with 16 bases separating them. The CDR3 spells CATSFGGYYEQYF. DNA of the CDR3: TGTGCCACCAGCTTTGGGGGTTACTACGAGCAGTACTTC.